Listed here are 13 T cell receptor beta chains from one sample, sequenced in a study of cytomegalovirus exposure and HLA in healthy donors. PCR used 60 Vbeta primers and 13 Jbeta primers. Generated by immunoSEQ multiplex PCR, the TCRdb table keeps only in-frame clones and is missing some. The repertoire consists of over 75,000 clones, with roughly 80% occurring once and the leading ten covering just over 0.75%. The sample comprised PBMCs. These receptors were obtained from a woman aged 55-69 years in good health and CMV-seronegative.

CDR3 sequence: CASNSGDYGYTF. The DNA of the CDR3 is TGTGCCAGCAATTCAGGGGATTATGGCTACACCTTC. This chain uses TRBV6-5 with TRBJ1-2, with D possibly TRBD1 on 6 matching bases. CDR1 and CDR2 from the germline V gene are MNHEY and SVGAGI. Trimming removed 7 bases at V and 5 bases at J, with 11 bases between. This CDR3 is 12 amino acids long.

This rearrangement joins TRBV19 to TRBJ2-3, with D possibly TRBD1 on 5 matching bases. This CDR3 comprises 15 residues. The germline V and J ends were trimmed by 2 bases and 0 bases, with 9 bases remaining between them. Germline V lookup: CDR1 LNHDA, CDR2 SQIVND (reference sequence). The CDR3 is CASSIWTSSTDTQYF. The CDR3 nucleotides are TGTGCCAGTAGTATATGGACATCTAGCACAGATACGCAGTATTTT.

This chain links TRBV7-9 with TRBJ2-7, with 12 bases identical to TRBD2. V gave up 5 bases and J gave up 2 bases; unmatched junction bases: 1. The germline gives CDR1 SEHNR, CDR2 FQNEAQ (reference sequence). This CDR3 is 14 amino acids long. This chain's CDR3 is CASSRLAGAYEQYF. For the CDR3, the DNA is TGTGCCAGCAGCCGACTAGCGGGAGCCTACGAGCAGTACTTC. The full variable domain, with the rest looked up from reference TRBV7-9 and TRBJ2-7, is DTGVSQNPRHKITKRGQNVTFRCDPISEHNRLYWYRQTLGQGPEFLTYFQNEAQLEKSRLLSDRFSAERPKGSFSTLEIQRTEQGDSAMYLCASSRLAGAYEQYFGPGTRLTVT.

The chain is built from TRBV7-2 and TRBJ1-5; perhaps TRBD1 as D (6 bases). Germline V gene sequence: CDR1 SGHTA, CDR2 FQGNSA. Between the trimmed V and J ends, which lost 1 base and 3 bases, there was a span of 10 bases. The CDR3 sequence is 15 residues long. CDR3 protein: CASSLVSGDNQPQHF. CDR3 DNA sequence: TGTGCCAGCAGCTTAGTGTCAGGGGACAATCAGCCCCAGCATTTT.

The CDR3 is CASSYGGKSTDTQYF. In DNA form, the CDR3 reads TGTGCCAGCAGTTACGGCGGCAAGAGCACAGATACGCAGTATTTT. This rearrangement joins TRBV6-5 to TRBJ2-3; D uncertain. From germline, CDR1 is MNHEY and CDR2 SVGAGI. CDR3 length equals 15 residues. With 2 bases removed from V and 0 bases from J, the gap between germline ends came to 9 bases.

V is TRBV4-3 and J is TRBJ1-1; 7 bases line up with TRBD1. This CDR3 is 16 amino acids long. The V gene's germline CDR1 is LGHNA and CDR2 YSLEER. V dropped 1 base and J dropped 8; count of bases not matched to a gene: 13. The CDR3 is CASSQGEWDSLGEAFF. The CDR3 coding sequence is TGCGCCAGCAGCCAAGGAGAATGGGACAGCCTGGGAGAAGCTTTCTTT.

The genes are TRBV7-2 and TRBJ1-5, with D unresolved. Germline CDR1 reads SGHTA; CDR2 reads FQGNSA. The CDR3 length is 15 residues. V shed 5 bases and J shed 2 bases, with 13 bases lying between them. The chain's CDR3 is CASSPLGQGNQPQHF. Written as DNA, the CDR3 is TGTGCCAGCAGCCCTCTTGGCCAGGGCAATCAGCCCCAGCATTTT.

The V gene is TRBV29-1, the J gene TRBJ1-4; TRBD1 matches 7 bases. The V and J ends lost 4 bases and 7 bases, in that order; junction bases with no gene match: 6. Germline V gives CDR1 SQVTM, CDR2 ANQGSEA. The CDR3 runs 13 residues. The CDR3 DNA sequence: TGCAGCGTTGCCCGACAGGGAGGTGAAAAACTGTTTTTT. It encodes CSVARQGGEKLFF.

The gene calls are TRBV28 and TRBJ2-5, with 13 bases fitting TRBD2. Germline V lookup: CDR1 MDHEN, CDR2 SYDVKM. CDR3 length: 14 residues. After removal of 6 bases from V and 6 bases from J, the junction contained 4 bases not matched to a gene. Written as DNA, the CDR3 is TGTGCCAGCAGACTAGCGGGAGGGCATCAGACCCAGTACTTC. Protein product: CASRLAGGHQTQYF.

This chain joins TRBV6-5 and TRBJ1-5; D gene ambiguous. The CDR3 totals 14 residues. CDR1 and CDR2 (germline): MNHEY, SVGAGI. V lost 6 bases and J 0 bases, leaving 9 bases between the germline ends. DNA for the CDR3: TGTGCCAGCAGATTGGGAGATAGCAATCAGCCCCAGCATTTT. Translating gives CASRLGDSNQPQHF.

The J gene is TRBJ1-5, the V gene TRBV28; possible D gene TRBD1, 5 bases. CDR1 MDHEN and CDR2 SYDVKM come from the germline V gene. This CDR3 spans 17 amino acids. V was pared by 3 bases and J by 7 bases, with 22 bases between. The CDR3 reads CASSLVGPVGIMQPQHF. The CDR3 DNA reads as TGTGCCAGCAGTTTGGTGGGGCCGGTGGGGATAATGCAGCCCCAGCATTTT. The variable domain in full, completed from reference TRBV28 and TRBJ1-5, reads DVKVTQSSRYLVKRTGEKVFLECVQDMDHENMFWYRQDPGLGLRLIYFSYDVKMKEKGDIPEGYSVSREKKERFSLILESASTNQTSMYLCASSLVGPVGIMQPQHFGDGTRLSIL.

The V call is TRBV5-1, the J call TRBJ2-7; 11 nucleotides match TRBD1. The CDR3 is 14 residues long. Losses at the gene ends were 5 bases for V and 5 bases for J; bases not matched to a gene: 6. The germline V gene has CDR1 SGHRS and CDR2 YFSETQ. The CDR3 sequence: CASSTRTGGDEQYF. CDR3 in DNA: TGCGCCAGCAGTACGAGGACAGGGGGCGACGAGCAGTACTTC.

This chain links TRBV6-5 with TRBJ2-1, with D uncertain. V was shortened by 6 bases and J by 1 base, with 10 bases between the two germline ends. The V gene's germline CDR1 is MNHEY and CDR2 SVGAGI. This CDR3 is 14 amino acids long. The CDR3 reads CASRKETSYNEQFF. Here the CDR3 DNA reads TGTGCCAGCAGAAAAGAAACTTCCTACAATGAGCAGTTCTTC.